This T cell receptor (beta chain) was identified during a study of siplizumab effects on memory and regulatory T cells. Study-level findings and limits: Sequences that were alloreactive and traceable to unstimulated CD4+ memory cells were significantly reduced by siplizumab. No functional test confirmed suppression by proliferating siplizumab-culture Tregs.

On this clone itself: Its antigen is currently unknown.

Germline-derived CDR1 and CDR2 are SEHNR and FQNEAQ (reference sequence). V trimming: 4 bases; J trimming: 8 bases; junction bases outside the gene matches: 5. This CDR3 contains 15 residues. Measured with immunoSEQ multiplex PCR; TCRdb has only the in-frame clones, and not every one. Altogether 100,000 or so clones are present, about nine tenths being singletons, with the ten largest covering more than 10%. The sample consisted of non-Treg CD4+ T cells sorted from blood. The chain joins TRBV7-9 to TRBJ2-1; 13 nucleotides match TRBD2. This TCR was sampled from a human donor in good health. CDR3 DNA: TGTGCCAGCAGCTCCACTAGCGGGAGGGCCCATGAGCAGTTCTTC. It codes for CASSSTSGRAHEQFF.